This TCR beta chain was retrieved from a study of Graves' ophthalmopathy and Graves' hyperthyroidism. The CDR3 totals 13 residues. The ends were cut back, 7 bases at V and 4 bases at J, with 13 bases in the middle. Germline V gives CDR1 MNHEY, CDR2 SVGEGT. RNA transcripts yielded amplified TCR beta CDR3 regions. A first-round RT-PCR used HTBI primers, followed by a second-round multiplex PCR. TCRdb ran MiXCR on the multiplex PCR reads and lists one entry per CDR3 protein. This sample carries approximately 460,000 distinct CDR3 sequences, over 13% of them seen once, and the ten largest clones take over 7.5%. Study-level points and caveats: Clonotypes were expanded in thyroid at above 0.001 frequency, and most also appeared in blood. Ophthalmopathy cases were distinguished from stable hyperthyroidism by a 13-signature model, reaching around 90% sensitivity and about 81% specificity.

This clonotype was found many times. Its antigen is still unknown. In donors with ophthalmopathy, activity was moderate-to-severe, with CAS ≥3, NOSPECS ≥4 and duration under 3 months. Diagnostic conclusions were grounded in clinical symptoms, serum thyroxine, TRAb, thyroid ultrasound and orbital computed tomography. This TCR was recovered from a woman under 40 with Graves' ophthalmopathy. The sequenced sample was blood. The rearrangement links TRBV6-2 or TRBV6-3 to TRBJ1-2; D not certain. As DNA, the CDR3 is TGTGCCAGCAATCGGTTAACCGGCTATGGCTACACCTTC. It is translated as CASNRLTGYGYTF.